A single sample is the source of the 23 T cell receptor beta chains below, sequenced in a study of T cell responses to AZD1222 COVID-19 vaccine. Sequenced by immunoSEQ multiplex PCR; TCRdb stores in-frame clones only, minus some. The sample has about 110,000 clones; roughly 90% are singletons. This material consisted of peripheral blood, taken on day 0 of MenACWY control vaccination. The origin of the receptors is an adult in good health.

Notes on this clone: The same CDR3 also results from other DNA sequences found in this sample. This chain uses TRBV3-1 (or the pseudogene TRBV3-2) with TRBJ2-3; TRBD2 matches at 9 bases. This CDR3 has 14 amino acids. Looked up from germline, CDR1 is LGHDT and CDR2 is YNNKEL (reference sequence). V lost 1 base and J lost 6; bases outside the gene matches: 2. CDR3 loop: CASSQGLAGDTQYF. CDR3 in DNA: TGTGCCAGCAGCCAAGGGCTAGCGGGGGATACGCAGTATTTT.

V gene TRBV3-1 (or the pseudogene TRBV3-2) combines with J gene TRBJ1-2, with 9 bases aligning to TRBD1. Germline assignment: CDR1 LGHDT and CDR2 YNNKEL (reference sequence). The CDR3 runs 14 residues. V shed 4 bases, J shed 8 bases, and the junction held 8 bases outside the gene matches. The CDR3, as DNA: TGTGCCAGCAGCCCGACGGACAGGGGAGGCGGCTACACCTTC. It translates to CASSPTDRGGGYTF.

The genes are TRBV6-2 or TRBV6-3 and TRBJ2-7; D is unresolved. Germline V gene data show CDR1 as MNHEY and CDR2 as SVGEGT. The CDR3 loop spans 14 amino acids. Between the trimmed V and J ends, which lost 4 bases and 1 base, there was a span of 11 bases. CDR3 residues: CASSSIQVSYEQYF. CDR3 nucleotide sequence: TGTGCCAGCAGTTCTATACAAGTATCCTACGAGCAGTACTTC.

The chain combines TRBV7-2 with TRBJ1-2, with D maybe TRBD1 (5 bases). The CDR3 covers 12 residues. Germline values: CDR1 SGHTA, CDR2 FQGNSA. Trimming took 3 bases from V and 6 from J, leaving 8 bases between them. The CDR3: CASSFQGNGYTF. Written as DNA, the CDR3 is TGTGCCAGCAGCTTTCAGGGAAATGGCTACACCTTC.

This clone was seen a handful of times. The sample has other DNA sequences that encode this CDR3 too. The chain uses TRBV2 and TRBJ1-1; 7 bases map to TRBD1. Trimming took 4 bases from V and 0 from J; bases not matched to a gene: 2. CDR1 and CDR2 from the germline V gene are SNHLY and FYNNEI. The CDR3 has 14 amino acids. In DNA, the CDR3 is TGTGCCAGCAGTGTAGACAGGGTGAACACTGAAGCTTTCTTT. Its protein is CASSVDRVNTEAFF.

This chain uses TRBV4-1 with TRBJ1-5; no definite D call. This CDR3 region has 13 residues. Trimming took off 4 bases at V and 9 bases at J, with 13 bases between the two ends. Germline V gene lookup returns CDR1 MGHRA and CDR2 YSYEKL. CDR3 bases: TGCGCCAGCAGCCTAAGCCACGAAGGGCCCCAGCATTTT. Its protein is CASSLSHEGPQHF.

This clone was seen repeatedly, ten times or more. The chain employs TRBV30 and TRBJ1-3; D call uncertain. Germline assignment: CDR1 GTSNPN and CDR2 SVGIG (reference sequence). The CDR3 is 14 residues long. V was pared by 1 base and J by 3 bases, with 10 bases between. This CDR3 is CAWSAGGVGNTIYF. CDR3 bases: TGTGCCTGGAGTGCTGGTGGGGTTGGAAACACCATATATTTT.

The rearrangement uses TRBV30 and TRBJ1-5; D is uncertain. Germline V CDR1 and CDR2: GTSNPN, SVGIG (reference sequence). There are 12 residues in the CDR3. V dropped 1 base and J dropped 7 bases, with 8 bases sitting between them. CDR3 residues: CAWSAGGQPQHF. The CDR3 coding sequence is TGTGCCTGGAGTGCGGGAGGGCAGCCCCAGCATTTT.

This sequence joins TRBV2 and TRBJ1-5; D gene unclear. The germline CDR1 and CDR2 sequences are SNHLY and FYNNEI. CDR3 size: 15 residues. V dropped 2 bases and J dropped 0 bases, with 8 bases sitting between them. For the CDR3, the DNA is TGTGCCAGCAGTGAAAACAGAAATAGCAATCAGCCCCAGCATTTT. It encodes CASSENRNSNQPQHF.

The chain combines TRBV15 with TRBJ2-5; D possibly matches TRBD1 or TRBD2 (5 bases each). Germline values: CDR1 LNHNV, CDR2 YYDKDF (reference sequence). V lost 0 bases and J 4 bases, leaving 12 bases between the germline ends. CDR3 length: 15 residues. The DNA of the CDR3 is TGTGCCACCAGCAGAGACTCCGGGACGCTAGAGACCCAGTACTTC. Protein: CATSRDSGTLETQYF. Full variable domain (outside the CDR3, taken from reference TRBV15 and TRBJ2-5): DAMVIQNPRYQVTQFGKPVTLSCSQTLNHNVMYWYQQKSSQAPKLLFHYYDKDFNNEADTPDNFQSRRPNTSFCFLDIRSPGLGDTAMYLCATSRDSGTLETQYFGPGTRLLVL.

This clone was seen once. V and J are TRBV19 and TRBJ1-1, with D unclear. Trimming took 2 bases from V and 4 from J, leaving 14 bases between them. There are 15 residues in the CDR3. Germline V gives CDR1 LNHDA, CDR2 SQIVND (reference sequence). This chain's CDR3 is CASSITDRAGTEAFF. CDR3 DNA: TGTGCCAGTAGTATAACCGACCGGGCGGGCACTGAAGCTTTCTTT.

This clone was seen just once. This chain joins TRBV9 and TRBJ2-7; unclear D gene. CDR1 and CDR2 (germline): SGDLS, YYNGEE. There are 15 residues in the CDR3. Trimming took 0 bases from V and 5 from J, leaving 15 bases between them. The CDR3 region has the DNA TGTGCCAGCAGCGTAGGGCAGTCTCTGTTGGACGAGCAGTACTTC. It specifies CASSVGQSLLDEQYF.

The J gene is TRBJ1-6, the V gene TRBV4-1; D gene ambiguous. Germline lookup yields CDR1 MGHRA and CDR2 YSYEKL. The V end was cut by 2 bases, the J end by 10 bases, with 9 bases between. The CDR3 extends over 13 amino acids. DNA for the CDR3: TGCGCCAGCAGCCAACGTCCCGAATCACCCCTCCACTTT. Its translation: CASSQRPESPLHF.

The chain couples TRBV4-1 to TRBJ2-2; the match to TRBD2 covers 9 bases. CDR3 length: 22 residues. Germline CDR1 is MGHRA and CDR2 is YSYEKL. V gave up 2 bases and J gave up 3 bases; unmatched junction bases: 22. This chain's CDR3 is CASSQLGLGTSSKRSDTGELFF. For the CDR3, the DNA is TGCGCCAGCAGCCAACTGGGACTTGGGACTAGCAGTAAGCGGAGCGACACCGGGGAGCTGTTTTTT.

This clone is a singleton in its sample. The CDR3 DNA follows: TGTGCCAGCAGCGGCCCGTGGCAGGGGGCAAGTGGCTACACCTTC. Protein sequence: CASSGPWQGASGYTF. The V call is TRBV9, the J call TRBJ1-2; 8 bases map to TRBD1. CDR1 is SGDLS and CDR2 is YYNGEE in the germline V gene. The CDR3 is 15 amino acids. V lost 3 bases and J lost 7; bases outside the gene matches: 11.

The chain employs TRBV28 and TRBJ1-2; the D is unclear. Germline V gene sequence: CDR1 MDHEN, CDR2 SYDVKM. The CDR3 contains 12 residues. Trimming removed 10 bases at V and 8 bases at J, with 17 bases between. The CDR3 nucleotides are TGTGCCAACTTCGACCCGGTGGGGGGCTACACCTTC. It specifies CANFDPVGGYTF.

This chain connects TRBV28 to TRBJ1-1, with D uncertain. V lost 8 bases to trimming and J lost 5 bases, with 15 bases between them. Germline V gene lookup returns CDR1 MDHEN and CDR2 SYDVKM. The CDR3 totals 13 residues. This CDR3 is CASHMLKRTEAFF. The CDR3 DNA sequence: TGTGCCAGCCATATGCTGAAACGGACTGAAGCTTTCTTT.

J is TRBJ1-3 and V is TRBV6-5, with D hard to call. This CDR3 has 15 residues. The V end lost 6 bases, the J end lost 3 bases, and 15 bases lay between the germline ends. Germline V gene sequence: CDR1 MNHEY, CDR2 SVGAGI. CDR3 nucleotides: TGTGCCAGCAGAAACCGGTTAGGGATTGGAAACACCATATATTTT. It yields the protein CASRNRLGIGNTIYF.

The chain is built from TRBV12-3 or TRBV12-4 and TRBJ1-6, with 7 bases that match TRBD1. The CDR3 has 12 amino acids. V trimming: 10 bases; J trimming: 9 bases; junction bases outside the gene matches: 6. CDR3 residues: CATGQGGSPLHF. CDR3 DNA sequence: TGTGCCACGGGGCAGGGGGGTTCACCCCTCCACTTT.

This clone was observed once. The gene calls are TRBV4-2 and TRBJ2-2, with 11 bases identical to TRBD1. V dropped 3 bases and J dropped 4; count of bases not matched to a gene: 7. This CDR3 is built from 17 residues. Looked up from germline, CDR1 is LGHNA and CDR2 is YNFKEQ. The CDR3 coding sequence is TGTGCCAGCAGCCAGGACCGGACAGGGGGCCGCACCGGGGAGCTGTTTTTT. Translated, it gives CASSQDRTGGRTGELFF.

The chain carries TRBV30 and TRBJ1-1; D gene uncertain. V gave up 2 bases and J gave up 0 bases, with 7 bases separating them. CDR3 size: 13 residues. Germline CDR1 and CDR2: GTSNPN and SVGIG (reference sequence). The CDR3 DNA reads as TGTGCCTGGAGTAACGATATGAACACTGAAGCTTTCTTT. Translated: CAWSNDMNTEAFF.

This clone was seen a handful of times. This sequence joins TRBV7-2 and TRBJ2-7; D is uncertain. Trimming pared 0 bases from V and 0 bases from J, leaving 6 bases between. The CDR3 runs to 14 residues. Looked up from germline, CDR1 is SGHTA and CDR2 is FQGNSA. Written as DNA, the CDR3 is TGTGCCAGCAGCTTAGCTGGGAACTCCTACGAGCAGTACTTC. It is translated as CASSLAGNSYEQYF.

V and J are TRBV19 and TRBJ1-5; TRBD1 is a possible D gene (5 bases). Trimming cost V 5 bases and J 11 bases, with 13 bases left between them. The CDR3 is 12 amino acids. Germline CDR1 is LNHDA and CDR2 is SQIVND (reference sequence). The CDR3 spells CASSGGMGTQHF. The CDR3 nucleotides read TGTGCCAGTAGTGGGGGTATGGGGACCCAGCATTTT.